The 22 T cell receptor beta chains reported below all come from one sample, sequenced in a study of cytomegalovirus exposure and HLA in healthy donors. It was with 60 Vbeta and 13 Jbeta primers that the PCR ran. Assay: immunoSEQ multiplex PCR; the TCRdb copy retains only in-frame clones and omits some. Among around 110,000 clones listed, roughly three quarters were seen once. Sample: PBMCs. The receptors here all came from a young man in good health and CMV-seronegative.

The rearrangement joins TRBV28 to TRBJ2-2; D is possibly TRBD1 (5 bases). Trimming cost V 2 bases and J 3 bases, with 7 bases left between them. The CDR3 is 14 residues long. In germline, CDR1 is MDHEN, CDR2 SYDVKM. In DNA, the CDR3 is TGTGCCAGCAGTTTAGTAGGGGACACCGGGGAGCTGTTTTTT. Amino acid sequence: CASSLVGDTGELFF.

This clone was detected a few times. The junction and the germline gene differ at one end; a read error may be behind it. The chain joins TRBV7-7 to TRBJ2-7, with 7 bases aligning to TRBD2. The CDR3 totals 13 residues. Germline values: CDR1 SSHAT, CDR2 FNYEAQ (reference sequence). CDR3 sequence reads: CASSLIRGGEQYF. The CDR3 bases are TGTGCTAGCAGCTTAATCCGCGGGGGCGAGCAGTACTTC.

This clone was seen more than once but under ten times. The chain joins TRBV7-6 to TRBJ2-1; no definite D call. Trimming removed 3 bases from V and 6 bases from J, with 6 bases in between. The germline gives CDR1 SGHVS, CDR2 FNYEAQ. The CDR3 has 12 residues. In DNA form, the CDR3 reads TGTGCCAGCAGCTTCCCCCTCAATGAGCAGTTCTTC. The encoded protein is CASSFPLNEQFF.

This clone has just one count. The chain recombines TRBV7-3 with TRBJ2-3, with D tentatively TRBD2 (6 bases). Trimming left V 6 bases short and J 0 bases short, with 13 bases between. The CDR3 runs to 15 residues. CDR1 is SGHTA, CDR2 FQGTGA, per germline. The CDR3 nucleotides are TGTGCCAGCAGTCGGGCGGGGCGGAGCACAGATACGCAGTATTTT. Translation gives CASSRAGRSTDTQYF.

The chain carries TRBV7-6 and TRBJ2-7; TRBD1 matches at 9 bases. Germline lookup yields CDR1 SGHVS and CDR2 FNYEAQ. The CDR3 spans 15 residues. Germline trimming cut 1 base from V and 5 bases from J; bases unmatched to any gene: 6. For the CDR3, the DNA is TGTGCCAGCAGCTTAGAGGTGAGGACAGGGGACGAGCAGTACTTC. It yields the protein CASSLEVRTGDEQYF.

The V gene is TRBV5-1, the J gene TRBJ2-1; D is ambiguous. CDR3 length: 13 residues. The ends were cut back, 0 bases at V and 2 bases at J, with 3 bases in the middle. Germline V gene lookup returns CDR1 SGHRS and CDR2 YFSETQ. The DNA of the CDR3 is TGCGCCAGCAGCTTGGGGCCCTACAATGAGCAGTTCTTC. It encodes CASSLGPYNEQFF.

The CDR3 nucleotides read TGTGCCAGCAGCCCCGCCGGGGGTACTAATTCACCCCTCCACTTT. Protein product: CASSPAGGTNSPLHF. The chain is built from TRBV14 and TRBJ1-6; tentatively, D is TRBD1 (5 bases). The CDR3 spans 15 residues. Trimming pared 4 bases from V and 6 bases from J, leaving 13 bases between. Germline CDR1 and CDR2: SGHDN and FVKESK.

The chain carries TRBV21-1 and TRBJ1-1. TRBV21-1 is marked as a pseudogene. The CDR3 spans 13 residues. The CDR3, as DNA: TGTGCCAGCAGCAAAGTGGGATCGGGAGAAGCTTTCTTT. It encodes CASSKVGSGEAFF.

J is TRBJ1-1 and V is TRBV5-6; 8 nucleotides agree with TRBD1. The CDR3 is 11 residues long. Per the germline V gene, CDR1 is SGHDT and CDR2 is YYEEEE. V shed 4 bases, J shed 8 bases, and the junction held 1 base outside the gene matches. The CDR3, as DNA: TGTGCCAGCAGCAGGACAGGGGAAGCTTTCTTT. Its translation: CASSRTGEAFF.

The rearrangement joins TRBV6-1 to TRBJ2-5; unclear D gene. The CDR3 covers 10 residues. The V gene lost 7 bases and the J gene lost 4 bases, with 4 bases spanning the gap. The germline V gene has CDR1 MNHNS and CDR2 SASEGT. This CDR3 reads CASNRETQYF. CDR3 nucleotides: TGTGCCAGCAACAGAGAGACCCAGTACTTC.

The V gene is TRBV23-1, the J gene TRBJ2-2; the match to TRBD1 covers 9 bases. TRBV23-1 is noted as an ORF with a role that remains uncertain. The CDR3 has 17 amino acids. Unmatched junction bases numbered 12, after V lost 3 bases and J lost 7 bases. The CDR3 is CASSQGGTGIWGGELFF. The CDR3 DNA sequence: TGCGCCAGCAGTCAGGGCGGGACAGGGATATGGGGCGGGGAGCTGTTTTTT.

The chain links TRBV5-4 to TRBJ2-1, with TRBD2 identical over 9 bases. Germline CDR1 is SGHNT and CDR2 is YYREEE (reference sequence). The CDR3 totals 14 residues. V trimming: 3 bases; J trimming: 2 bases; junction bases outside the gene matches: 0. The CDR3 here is CASSSSGAYNEQFF. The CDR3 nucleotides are TGTGCCAGCAGCTCTAGCGGGGCCTACAATGAGCAGTTCTTC.

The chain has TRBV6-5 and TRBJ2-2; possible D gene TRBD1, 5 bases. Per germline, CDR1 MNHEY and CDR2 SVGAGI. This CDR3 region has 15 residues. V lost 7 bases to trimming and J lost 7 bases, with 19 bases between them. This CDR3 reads CASTYLRGFVGELFF. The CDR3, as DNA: TGTGCCAGCACATATCTTAGGGGATTCGTCGGGGAGCTGTTTTTT.

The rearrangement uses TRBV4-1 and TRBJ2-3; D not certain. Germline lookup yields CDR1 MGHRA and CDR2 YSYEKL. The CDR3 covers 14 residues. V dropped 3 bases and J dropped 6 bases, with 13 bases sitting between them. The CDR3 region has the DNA TGCGCCAGCAGCCATGTTTCCCCCATGGATACGCAGTATTTT. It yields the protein CASSHVSPMDTQYF.

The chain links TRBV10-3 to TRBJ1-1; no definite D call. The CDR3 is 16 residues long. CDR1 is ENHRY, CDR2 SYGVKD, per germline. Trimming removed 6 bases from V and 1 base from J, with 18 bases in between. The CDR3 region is CAISDPGREANTEAFF. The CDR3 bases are TGTGCCATCAGCGACCCCGGCCGGGAAGCGAACACTGAAGCTTTCTTT.

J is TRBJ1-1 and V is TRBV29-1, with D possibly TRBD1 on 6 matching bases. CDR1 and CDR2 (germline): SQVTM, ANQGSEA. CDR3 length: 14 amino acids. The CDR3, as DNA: TGCATATCCTTGGGGGGGGCGGGTAGCACTGAAGCTTTCTTT. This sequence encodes CISLGGAGSTEAFF.

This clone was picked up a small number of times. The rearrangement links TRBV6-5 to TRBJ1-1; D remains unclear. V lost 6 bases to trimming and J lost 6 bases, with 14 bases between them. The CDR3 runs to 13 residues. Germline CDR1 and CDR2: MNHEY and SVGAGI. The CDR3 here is CASRRSLNAEAFF. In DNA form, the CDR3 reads TGTGCCAGCAGGCGAAGTTTAAACGCTGAAGCTTTCTTT.

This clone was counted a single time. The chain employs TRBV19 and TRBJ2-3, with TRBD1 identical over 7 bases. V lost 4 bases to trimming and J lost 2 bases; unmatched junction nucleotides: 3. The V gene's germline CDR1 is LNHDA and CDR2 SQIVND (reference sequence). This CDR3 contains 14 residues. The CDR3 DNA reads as TGTGCCAGTAGTACCGGGACAGTCACAGATACGCAGTATTTT. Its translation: CASSTGTVTDTQYF.

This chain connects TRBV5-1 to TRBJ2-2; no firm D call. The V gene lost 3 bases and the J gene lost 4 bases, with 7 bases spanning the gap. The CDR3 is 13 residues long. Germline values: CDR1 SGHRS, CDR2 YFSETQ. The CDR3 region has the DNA TGCGCCAGCAGCTCGAGTGCCACCGGGGAGCTGTTTTTT. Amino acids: CASSSSATGELFF. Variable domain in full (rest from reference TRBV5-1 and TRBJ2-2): KAGVTQTPRYLIKTRGQQVTLSCSPISGHRSVSWYQQTPGQGLQFLFEYFSETQRNKGNFPGRFSGRQFSNSRSEMNVSTLELGDSALYLCASSSSATGELFFGEGSRLTVL.

In nucleotides, the CDR3 is TGTGCCAGCAGCAAAGCGCGTCGGCGGGGGGGCCCCGGGGAGCTGTTTTTT. It codes for CASSKARRRGGPGELFF. The J gene is TRBJ2-2, the V gene TRBV7-6; 9 positions agree with TRBD2. The CDR3 covers 17 residues. The germline V gene has CDR1 SGHVS and CDR2 FNYEAQ. V shed 5 bases and J 6 bases; nucleotides not matched to a gene: 13.

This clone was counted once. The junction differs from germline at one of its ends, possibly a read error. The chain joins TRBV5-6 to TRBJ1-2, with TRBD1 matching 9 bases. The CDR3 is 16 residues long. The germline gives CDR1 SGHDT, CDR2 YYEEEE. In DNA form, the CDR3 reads TGTGCCAGCAGCTTGGGGAGGGGGACAGGGAAATATGGCTACCCCTTC. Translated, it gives CASSLGRGTGKYGYPF.

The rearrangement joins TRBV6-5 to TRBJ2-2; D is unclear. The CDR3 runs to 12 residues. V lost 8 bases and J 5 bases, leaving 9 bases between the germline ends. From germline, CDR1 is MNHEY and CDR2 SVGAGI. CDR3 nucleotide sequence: TGTGCCAGCGGCCAAAGAACCGGGGAGCTGTTTTTT. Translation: CASGQRTGELFF.